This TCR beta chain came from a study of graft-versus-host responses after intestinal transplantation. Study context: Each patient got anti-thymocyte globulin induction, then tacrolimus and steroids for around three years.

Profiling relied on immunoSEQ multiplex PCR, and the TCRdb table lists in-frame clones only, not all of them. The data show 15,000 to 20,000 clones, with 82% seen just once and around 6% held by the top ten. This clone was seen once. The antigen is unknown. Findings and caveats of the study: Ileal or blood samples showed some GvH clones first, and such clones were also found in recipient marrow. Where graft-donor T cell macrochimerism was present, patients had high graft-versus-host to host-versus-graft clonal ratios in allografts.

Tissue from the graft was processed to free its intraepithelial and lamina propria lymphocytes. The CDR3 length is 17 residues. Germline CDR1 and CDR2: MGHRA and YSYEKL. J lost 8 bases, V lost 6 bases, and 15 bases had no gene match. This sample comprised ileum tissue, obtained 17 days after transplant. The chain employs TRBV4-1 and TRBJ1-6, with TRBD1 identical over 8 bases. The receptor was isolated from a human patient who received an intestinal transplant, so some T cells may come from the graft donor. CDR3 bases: TGCGCCAGCAGTCAGCAGAGGGACAGGCCTTCGTATTCACCCCTCCACTTT. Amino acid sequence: CASSQQRDRPSYSPLHF.